Below, 5 T cell receptor beta chains from the same sample are listed, as sequenced in a study of T cells of healthy individuals. TCRdb fed the 5' RACE reads into MiXCR, producing one record per CDR3 protein. The sample comprises approximately 52,000 distinct CDR3 sequences, around 15% of which are singletons, and roughly 16% rests with the top ten. These receptors all come from a human donor in good health.

In this sample, this clonotype turned up a few times. The genes are TRBV10-3 and TRBJ2-7, with D possibly matching TRBD1 (6 bases). Germline V CDR1 and CDR2: ENHRY, SYGVKD. V lost 7 bases to trimming and J lost 5 bases, with 12 bases between them. This CDR3 spans 12 amino acids. The DNA for the CDR3 is TGTGCCATCACCCAACAGGGTAACGAGCAGTACTTC. Translated: CAITQQGNEQYF.

This clonotype was picked up a small number of times. The CDR3 protein is CASSLAFSGQETQYF. The CDR3 coding sequence is TGTGCCAGCAGCTTAGCGTTTTCAGGGCAAGAGACCCAGTACTTC. The genes are TRBV7-6 and TRBJ2-5, with a tentative D call TRBD1 (5 bases). V was pared by 0 bases and J by 2 bases, with 10 bases between. This CDR3 has 15 amino acids. Germline lookup yields CDR1 SGHVS and CDR2 FNYEAQ. Using reference TRBV7-6 and TRBJ2-5 for the parts outside the CDR3, the full variable domain is GAGVSQSPRYKVTKRGQDVALRCDPISGHVSLYWYRQALGQGPEFLTYFNYEAQQDKSGLPNDRFSAERPEGSISTLTIQRTEQRDSAMYRCASSLAFSGQETQYFGPGTRLLVL.

The chain couples TRBV7-2 to TRBJ2-2; 7 nucleotides line up with TRBD2. CDR3 length: 15 residues. Germline V lookup: CDR1 SGHTA, CDR2 FQGNSA. Losses at the gene ends were 7 bases for V and 5 bases for J; bases not matched to a gene: 10. The CDR3 DNA is TGTGCCAGCACCACCTTAGAAGCGGGGACCGGGGAGCTGTTTTTT. Encoded protein: CASTTLEAGTGELFF.

This clonotype came up many times. This chain uses TRBV20-1 with TRBJ1-4; TRBD1 might be the D (5 bases). This CDR3 has 15 amino acids. The V gene lost 6 bases and the J gene lost 5 bases, with 19 bases spanning the gap. From germline, CDR1 is DFQATT and CDR2 SNEGSKA (reference sequence). The CDR3 sequence is CSANHRGRRNEKLFF. The CDR3, as DNA: TGCAGTGCCAATCATAGGGGACGGCGGAATGAAAAACTGTTTTTT.

This sequence joins TRBV11-2 and TRBJ1-6; 7 positions match TRBD1. The CDR3 spans 14 residues. Germline CDR1 SGHAT, CDR2 FQNNGV. Trimming took 11 bases from V and 7 from J; bases not matched to a gene: 11. CDR3 nucleotides: TGTGCCTCTAGTCCCGGACAGGTGAATTCACCCCTCCACTTT. This translates into CASSPGQVNSPLHF.